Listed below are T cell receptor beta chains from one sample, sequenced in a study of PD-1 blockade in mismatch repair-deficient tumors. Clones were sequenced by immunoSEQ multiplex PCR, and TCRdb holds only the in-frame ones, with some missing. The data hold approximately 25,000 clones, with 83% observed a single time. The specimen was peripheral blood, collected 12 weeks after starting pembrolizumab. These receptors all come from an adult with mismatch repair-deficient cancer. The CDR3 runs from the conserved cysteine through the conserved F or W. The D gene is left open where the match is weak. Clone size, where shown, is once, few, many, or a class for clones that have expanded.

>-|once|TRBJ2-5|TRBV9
CASSVVGAVQETQYF
TGTGCCAGCAGCGTAGTAGGGGCGGTCCAAGAGACCCAGTACTTC
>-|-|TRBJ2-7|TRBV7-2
CASSLVSAGSAYEQYF
TGTGCCAGCAGCTTAGTATCTGCGGGGTCGGCCTACGAGCAGTACTTC
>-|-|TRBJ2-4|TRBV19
CASSPDMGIQYF
TGTGCCAGTAGTCCCGACATGGGCATTCAGTACTTC
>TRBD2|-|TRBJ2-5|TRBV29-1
CSVPGGQREGLFQETQYF
TGCAGCGTCCCAGGGGGCCAGCGGGAGGGCCTATTCCAAGAGACCCAGTACTTC
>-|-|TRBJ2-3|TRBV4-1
CASRRGSGGADTQYF
TGCGCCAGCAGACGAGGTAGCGGTGGTGCAGATACGCAGTATTTT
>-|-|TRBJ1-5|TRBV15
CATSRNDPWAEKSNQPQHF
TGTGCCACCAGCAGAAACGACCCATGGGCAGAAAAGAGCAATCAGCCCCAGCATTTT
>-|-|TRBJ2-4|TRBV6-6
CASSLRLEWENIQYF
TGTGCCAGCAGCTTAAGGTTGGAGTGGGAAAACATTCAGTACTTC
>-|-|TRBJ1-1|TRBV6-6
CASSYSSGIAEAFF
TGTGCCAGCAGTTACAGCTCAGGGATCGCTGAAGCTTTCTTT
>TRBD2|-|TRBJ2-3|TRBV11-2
CASSPSGAGAITDTQYF
TGTGCCAGCAGCCCTTCGGGAGCGGGAGCAATAACAGATACGCAGTATTTT
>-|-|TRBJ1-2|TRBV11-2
CASSSYFSVRGKNGYTF
TGTGCCAGCAGTTCCTACTTCTCCGTCAGGGGAAAAAATGGCTACACCTTC
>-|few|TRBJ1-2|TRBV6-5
CASSTPGQYWGYTF
TGTGCCAGCAGTACGCCGGGACAATATTGGGGCTACACCTTC
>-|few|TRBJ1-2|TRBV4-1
CASSQDRGARIYTF
TGCGCCAGCAGCCAAGATAGGGGGGCTCGGATCTACACCTTC
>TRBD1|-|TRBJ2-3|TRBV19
CASTGRGTGDTQYF
TGTGCCAGTACCGGCCGGGGGACAGGGGATACGCAGTATTTT
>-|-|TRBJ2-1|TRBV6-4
CASSEGAGAYNEQFF
TGTGCCAGCAGTGAGGGGGCGGGAGCCTACAATGAGCAGTTCTTC
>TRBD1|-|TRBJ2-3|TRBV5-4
CASSGGQGADTQYF
TGTGCCAGCAGCGGGGGACAGGGGGCTGATACGCAGTATTTT
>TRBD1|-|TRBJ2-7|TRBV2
CASTGQGIVGEQYF
TGTGCCAGCACCGGACAGGGAATAGTAGGCGAGCAGTACTTC
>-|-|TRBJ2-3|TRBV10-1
CASSGSPQWDTQYF
TGCGCCAGCAGTGGATCCCCTCAGTGGGATACGCAGTATTTT
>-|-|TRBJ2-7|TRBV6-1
CASSSKDSYLYEQYF
TGTGCCAGCAGTTCTAAGGACAGCTACCTCTACGAGCAGTACTTC
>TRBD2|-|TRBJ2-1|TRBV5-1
CASSKPGLAGHNEQFF
TGCGCCAGCAGCAAACCGGGACTAGCGGGACACAATGAGCAGTTCTTC
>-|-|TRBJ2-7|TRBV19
CASSIGGSPSVF
TGTGCCAGTAGTATTGGAGGGAGTCCCAGCGTCTTC
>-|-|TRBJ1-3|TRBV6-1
CASSNRQSSGNTIYF
TGTGCCAGCAGCAACAGGCAATCCTCTGGAAACACCATATATTTT
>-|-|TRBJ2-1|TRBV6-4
CASSDSSNEQFF
TGTGCCAGCAGTGACTCAAGCAATGAGCAGTTCTTC
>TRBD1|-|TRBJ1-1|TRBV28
CASSLSRWGQQNTEAFF
TGTGCCAGCAGTTTAAGCCGATGGGGACAGCAGAACACTGAAGCTTTCTTT
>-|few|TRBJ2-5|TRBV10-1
CASSESYSQETQYF
TGCGCCAGCAGTGAGTCTTACAGCCAAGAGACCCAGTACTTC
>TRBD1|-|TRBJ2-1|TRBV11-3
CASSLGGQATHEQFF
TGTGCCAGCAGCTTAGGTGGACAGGCCACTCATGAGCAGTTCTTC
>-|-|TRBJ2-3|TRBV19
CASGVRNTQYF
TGTGCCAGTGGGGTCAGGAATACGCAGTATTTT
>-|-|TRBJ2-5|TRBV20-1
CSARRETQYF
TGCAGTGCTAGACGAGAGACCCAGTACTTC
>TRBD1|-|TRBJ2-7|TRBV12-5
CASGSADRGTYEQYF
TGTGCTAGTGGTTCCGCGGACAGGGGGACCTACGAGCAGTACTTC
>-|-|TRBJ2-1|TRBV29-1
CSVEGMSSYNEQFF
TGCAGCGTTGAGGGGATGAGCTCCTACAATGAGCAGTTCTTC
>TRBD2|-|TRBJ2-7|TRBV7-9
CASSSVIAGPYEQYF
TGTGCCAGCAGCTCCGTCATAGCGGGGCCCTACGAGCAGTACTTC